A selection of T cell receptor beta chains follows, all from one sample in a study of CD8+ T cells in alopecia areata. Measured with immunoSEQ multiplex PCR; TCRdb has only the in-frame clones, and not every one. The sample lists under 350,000 clones, 55% to 75% occurring once. Sequencing used CD4+ T cells sorted from blood, obtained at week 24, from a patient treated with tofacitinib. These receptors all stem from a human donor with alopecia areata. CDR3s leave out the opening cysteine and the closing phenylalanine or tryptophan. The order of the fields is V gene, CDR3 protein.

V: TRBV4-2
CDR3: ASSQDFETQY

V: TRBV11-1
CDR3: ASSLRLGSYEQY

V: TRBV7-2
CDR3: ASSQGRSNQPQH

V: TRBV29-1
CDR3: SVVDAGGSTDTQY

V: TRBV19
CDR3: ASSKLPENYGYT

V: TRBV9
CDR3: ASSPGTVMNTEAF

V: TRBV29-1
CDR3: SYASAVETQY

V: TRBV11-3
CDR3: ASSLGGRVSETQY

V: TRBV30
CDR3: AWSRQGNSPLH

V: TRBV7-2
CDR3: ASSFRGPRNEQF

V: TRBV2
CDR3: ASSFDGATDTQY

V: TRBV4-1
CDR3: ASSQSTAYNSPLH

V: TRBV28
CDR3: ASSLGQGLGYT

V: TRBV2
CDR3: ASSESRGSYEQY

V: TRBV30
CDR3: AWRPDSTGELF

V: TRBV7-9
CDR3: ASSLATRTDTQY

V: TRBV7-2
CDR3: ASSLASGSGNTIY

V: TRBV5-1
CDR3: ASSPGQLSSPLH

V: TRBV29-1
CDR3: SVRWGGPGEQY

V: TRBV11-2
CDR3: ASRSDRGNYGYT

V: TRBV2
CDR3: ASSEGKGSGANVLT

V: TRBV15
CDR3: ATSREGSGETQY

V: TRBV13
CDR3: ASSAARDQPQH

V: TRBV28
CDR3: ASTRLAGYNEQF

V: TRBV10-3
CDR3: AISEKGQAAARNYGYT

V: TRBV29-1
CDR3: SVEGAVEGEQY

V: TRBV29-1
CDR3: SVTGKLSGNTIY

V: TRBV15
CDR3: ATSRGTGGVYEQY

V: TRBV29-1
CDR3: SVGQDYQPQH

V: TRBV18
CDR3: ASSPGTAAYEQY

V: TRBV29-1
CDR3: SVVWGLGGYNSPLH

V: TRBV4-2
CDR3: ASSQETGTVNSPLH

V: TRBV29-1
CDR3: SVRDNYEQY

V: TRBV2
CDR3: ASSEFPRYT

V: TRBV7-9
CDR3: ASSGRDTPWEQY

V: TRBV30
CDR3: AWSRTRDRGYT

V: TRBV30
CDR3: AWISRGLGEQF

V: TRBV6-5
CDR3: ASRQGSYYEQY

V: TRBV2
CDR3: ASSLRQGGYEQY

V: TRBV11-2
CDR3: ASSLDLGWDTEAF

V: TRBV29-1
CDR3: STQDTEAF

V: TRBV18
CDR3: ASSPPGQGLQWAEAF

V: TRBV11-1
CDR3: ATQPRGRGYEQY

V: TRBV15
CDR3: ATSRDRGSYNEQF

V: TRBV29-1
CDR3: SVATSGGGETQY

V: TRBV2
CDR3: ASRTSRGARNEQY